Each of the 26 T cell receptor beta chains below was sequenced from the same sample in a study of CD8 T cells in Susac syndrome. An input of 0.5 to 1 ug of RNA was subjected to reverse transcription using random hexamers. Each CDR3 protein is one row after TCRdb ran MiXCR on the immunoSEQ multiplex PCR reads. The sample shows about 430,000 distinct CDR3 sequences, around 83% of them seen only once. The sequenced material came from CD8+ T cells from PBMCs. These receptors all come from a human donor with multiple sclerosis.

This rearrangement joins TRBV11-2 to TRBJ2-7; a possible D gene is TRBD1 (6 bases). The CDR3 covers 16 residues. Between the trimmed V and J ends, which lost 5 bases and 2 bases, there was a span of 19 bases. Germline lookup yields CDR1 SGHAT and CDR2 FQNNGV. The CDR3 is CASSPSGRGVAYEQYF. The CDR3 coding sequence is TGTGCCAGCAGCCCATCCGGCAGGGGAGTAGCCTACGAGCAGTACTTC.

The chain combines TRBV19 with TRBJ2-7; no firm D call. Germline CDR1 LNHDA, CDR2 SQIVND (reference sequence). The CDR3 loop spans 15 amino acids. Trimming stripped 7 bases from V and 0 bases from J, with 16 bases between. The CDR3 bases are TGTGCCAGTACCCCCCACGGTCCCAGCTCCTACGAGCAGTACTTC. Translated, it gives CASTPHGPSSYEQYF. Drawing the rest from reference TRBV19 and TRBJ2-7, the complete variable domain is DGGITQSPKYLFRKEGQNVTLSCEQNLNHDAMYWYRQDPGQGLRLIYYSQIVNDFQKGDIAEGYSVSREKKESFPLTVTSAQKNPTAFYLCASTPHGPSSYEQYFGPGTRLTVT.

The V call is TRBV14, the J call TRBJ1-1; D perhaps matches TRBD1 (6 bases). Germline lookup yields CDR1 SGHDN and CDR2 FVKESK. Between the trimmed V and J ends, which lost 6 bases and 1 base, there was a span of 12 bases. CDR3 length: 14 amino acids. CDR3 in DNA: TGTGCCAGCAGGATGGACAGAAAGAACACTGAAGCTTTCTTT. Amino acids: CASRMDRKNTEAFF.

Comments on this clonotype: A junction end diverges from the germline sequence, so it may reflect a read error. The chain recombines TRBV2 with TRBJ1-1; the D is unclear. The CDR3 runs to 12 residues. Looked up from germline, CDR1 is SNHLY and CDR2 is FYNNEI. The CDR3 region has the DNA TGTGCCAGCAGTAAGGCGGCCACTGAAGCTTCCTTT. Amino acids: CASSKAATEASF.

This chain uses TRBV7-9 with TRBJ2-3; D tentatively reads TRBD1 or TRBD2 (5 bases each). This CDR3 comprises 14 residues. Trimming cost V 3 bases and J 2 bases, with 9 bases left between them. The germline CDR1 and CDR2 sequences are SEHNR and FQNEAQ (reference sequence). CDR3 sequence (DNA): TGTGCCAGCAGCTTCGGGACGGCCACAGATACGCAGTATTTT. It is translated as CASSFGTATDTQYF.

For the CDR3, the DNA is TGTGCCAGCAGCGTCGGACAGGATGCTCTTATCTACGAGCAGTACTTC. Translating it yields CASSVGQDALIYEQYF. The rearrangement joins TRBV11-2 to TRBJ2-7, with TRBD1 matching over 7 bases. The junction had 13 bases not matched to a gene; V was cut back by 5 bases and J by 3 bases. This CDR3 has 16 amino acids. The germline V gene has CDR1 SGHAT and CDR2 FQNNGV.

This clonotype was detected a few times. The chain has TRBV20-1 and TRBJ2-2; D remains unclear. The CDR3 runs to 13 residues. Trimming pared 5 bases from V and 0 bases from J, leaving 7 bases between. The germline V gene has CDR1 DFQATT and CDR2 SNEGSKA (reference sequence). This chain's CDR3 is CSAPGPNTGELFF. DNA of the CDR3: TGCAGTGCTCCCGGTCCGAACACCGGGGAGCTGTTTTTT.

The chain has TRBV5-6 and TRBJ1-2; the D gene is possibly TRBD1 (5 bases). V lost 0 bases and J lost 4, with 10 bases in between. The CDR3 has 14 amino acids. Germline values: CDR1 SGHDT, CDR2 YYEEEE. The CDR3 DNA is TGTGCCAGCAGCTTGGCCCGGCAGGGCTATGGCTACACCTTC. Translation gives CASSLARQGYGYTF.

The rearrangement uses TRBV2 and TRBJ1-2, with D unclear. Germline assignment: CDR1 SNHLY and CDR2 FYNNEI. V lost 10 bases, J lost 7 bases, and 16 bases lay in between. CDR3 size: 12 residues. The DNA for the CDR3 is TGTGCCAACCGGACCCGAACCGGTGGCTACACCTTC. Translating it yields CANRTRTGGYTF.

The V call is TRBV13, the J call TRBJ1-1; weak D call: TRBD1 (5 bases). This CDR3 has 15 amino acids. Trimming removed 4 bases from V and 3 bases from J, with 15 bases in between. Germline V lookup: CDR1 PRHDT, CDR2 FYEKMQ (reference sequence). CDR3 in amino acids: CASSSLPSGDTEAFF. CDR3 in DNA: TGTGCCAGCAGCTCCTTACCGTCGGGGGACACTGAAGCTTTCTTT. The full variable domain, its missing parts supplied by reference TRBV13 and TRBJ1-1, is AAGVIQSPRHLIKEKRETATLKCYPIPRHDTVYWYQQGPGQDPQFLISFYEKMQSDKGSIPDRFSAQQFSDYHSELNMSSLELGDSALYFCASSSLPSGDTEAFFGQGTRLTVV.

The chain is built from TRBV4-1 and TRBJ2-2; no clear D. Per the germline V gene, CDR1 is MGHRA and CDR2 is YSYEKL. Trimming cost V 2 bases and J 4 bases, with 8 bases left between them. CDR3 length equals 14 residues. CDR3 residues: CASSQIITTGELFF. The CDR3 coding sequence is TGCGCCAGCAGCCAAATTATAACCACCGGGGAGCTGTTTTTT.

The rearrangement uses TRBV29-1 and TRBJ2-2; D may be TRBD2 (5 bases). V lost 1 base and J lost 4, with 7 bases in between. This CDR3 is built from 13 residues. Germline V gene sequence: CDR1 SQVTM, CDR2 ANQGSEA. In nucleotides, the CDR3 is TGCAGCGTTGAAGGGAGCGGCACCGGGGAGCTGTTTTTT. Its translation: CSVEGSGTGELFF.

The rearrangement uses TRBV4-1 and TRBJ2-5; D perhaps matches TRBD2 (5 bases). The CDR3 has 15 amino acids. In germline, CDR1 is MGHRA, CDR2 YSYEKL. The V end was cut by 4 bases, the J end by 1 base, with 13 bases between. The CDR3 nucleotides read TGCGCCAGCAGCCCCCTACCGGGAAGCCAAGAGACCCAGTACTTC. Translation gives CASSPLPGSQETQYF.

The gene calls are TRBV5-6 and TRBJ1-2; 7 nucleotides line up with TRBD1. From germline, CDR1 is SGHDT and CDR2 YYEEEE. The CDR3 extends over 15 amino acids. V lost 2 bases and J lost 6; bases outside the gene matches: 10. DNA for the CDR3: TGTGCCAGCAGCTTCATGGGAGGACAGGCAAATGGCTACACCTTC. It yields the protein CASSFMGGQANGYTF.

The gene calls are TRBV4-1 and TRBJ1-3, with TRBD1 as a possible D gene (5 bases). The germline gives CDR1 MGHRA, CDR2 YSYEKL. V lost 6 bases, J lost 0 bases, and 15 bases lay in between. The CDR3 is 16 residues long. CDR3: CASRGLGGGSGNTIYF. CDR3 nucleotides: TGCGCCAGCAGGGGCCTGGGGGGAGGCTCTGGAAACACCATATATTTT.

This clonotype was detected only once. This chain links TRBV20-1 with TRBJ2-1; 12 positions agree with TRBD2. Trimming took 0 bases from V and 4 from J; bases not matched to a gene: 10. CDR1 is DFQATT, CDR2 SNEGSKA, per germline (reference sequence). This CDR3 is 18 amino acids long. The CDR3 sequence: CSARDFSGTSGLYNEQFF. CDR3 bases: TGCAGTGCTAGAGATTTTAGTGGGACTAGCGGGTTATACAATGAGCAGTTCTTC.

The V gene is TRBV5-1, the J gene TRBJ2-1, with 10 bases matching TRBD2. With 6 bases clipped from V and 7 bases from J, the junction kept 7 bases outside the gene matches. Germline V gene data show CDR1 as SGHRS and CDR2 as YFSETQ. There are 14 residues in the CDR3. CDR3 protein: CASTPGLATNEQFF. CDR3 coding DNA: TGCGCCAGCACCCCGGGACTAGCGACTAATGAGCAGTTCTTC.

The rearrangement uses TRBV11-2 and TRBJ1-1; D is unclear. This CDR3 has 12 residues. V was clipped by 5 bases and J by 5 bases, with 9 bases between them. From germline, CDR1 is SGHAT and CDR2 FQNNGV. CDR3 loop: CASSPGWTEAFF. The CDR3 DNA is TGTGCCAGCAGCCCCGGTTGGACTGAAGCTTTCTTT. Combining the CDR3 with reference TRBV11-2 and TRBJ1-1 gives the whole variable domain EAGVAQSPRYKIIEKRQSVAFWCNPISGHATLYWYQQILGQGPKLLIQFQNNGVVDDSQLPKDRFSAERLKGVDSTLKIQPAKLEDSAVYLCASSPGWTEAFFGQGTRLTVV.

The CDR3 DNA follows: TGTGCCAGCAGCCCCCAGCCGGGGGATGAGACCCAGTACTTC. It yields the protein CASSPQPGDETQYF. The chain links TRBV7-8 to TRBJ2-5; the D gene is possibly TRBD2 (6 bases). From germline, CDR1 is SGHVS and CDR2 FQNEAQ. The CDR3 consists of 14 residues. Trimming shortened V by 5 bases and J by 5 bases, and 15 bases separated the two germline ends.

This clonotype has a single count. The chain couples TRBV4-1 to TRBJ2-1, with 8 nucleotides matching TRBD2. Germline V gives CDR1 MGHRA, CDR2 YSYEKL. The CDR3 is made up of 13 amino acids. V shed 5 bases, J shed 10 bases, and the junction held 7 bases outside the gene matches. In DNA, the CDR3 is TGCGCCAGCAGCTTACAGCGGGAGTGGGAGCAGTTCTTC. Translating gives CASSLQREWEQFF.

The chain has TRBV27 and TRBJ1-2, with TRBD1 matching over 7 bases. This CDR3 has 14 residues. Germline assignment: CDR1 MNHEY and CDR2 SMNVEV (reference sequence). The J segment lost 3 bases and the V segment lost 5 bases, leaving 6 bases of the junction unmatched. The CDR3 reads CASSPTGQHYGYTF. CDR3 in DNA: TGTGCCAGCAGTCCGACGGGACAGCACTATGGCTACACCTTC.

This chain's CDR3 is CAWSYMQGGPYEQYF. CDR3 DNA: TGTGCCTGGAGTTATATGCAGGGAGGCCCCTACGAGCAGTACTTC. This chain connects TRBV30 to TRBJ2-7, with a weak D call TRBD2 (6 bases). There are 15 residues in the CDR3. Germline V CDR1 and CDR2: GTSNPN, SVGIG (reference sequence). Trimming took 2 bases from V and 2 from J, leaving 16 bases between them.

This clonotype has only one observation. This CDR3 is CASGPLGQGNTEAFF. The DNA for the CDR3 is TGTGCTAGTGGGCCCCTTGGACAGGGGAACACTGAAGCTTTCTTT. The chain couples TRBV12-5 to TRBJ1-1, with 8 positions matching TRBD1. There are 15 residues in the CDR3. With V trimmed by 6 bases and J by 1 base, 7 bases remained unmatched. CDR1 and CDR2 (germline): LGHNT, FRNRAP.

The chain has TRBV19 and TRBJ2-7, with TRBD2 identical over 10 bases. The CDR3 is 14 residues long. Germline lookup yields CDR1 LNHDA and CDR2 SQIVND (reference sequence). The V and J ends lost 3 bases and 6 bases, in that order; junction bases with no gene match: 5. The CDR3 here is CASSIGAGGGEQYF. CDR3 DNA sequence: TGTGCCAGTAGTATCGGAGCGGGAGGGGGCGAGCAGTACTTC.

J is TRBJ1-4 and V is TRBV4-1; D not certain. The germline V gene has CDR1 MGHRA and CDR2 YSYEKL. The V end lost 1 base, the J end lost 12 bases, and 9 bases lay between the germline ends. CDR3 length: 12 amino acids. The CDR3 sequence: CASSQVPLELFF. DNA of the CDR3: TGCGCCAGCAGCCAAGTACCTTTAGAACTGTTTTTT.

This CDR3 reads CASSFLSGTREQYF. CDR3 bases: TGTGCCAGCAGTTTTCTAAGCGGGACGCGCGAGCAGTACTTC. V gene TRBV28 combines with J gene TRBJ2-7; 7 nucleotides agree with TRBD2. The germline V gene encodes CDR1 MDHEN and CDR2 SYDVKM. Trimming cost V 3 bases and J 6 bases; bases outside gene matches: 8. The CDR3 has 14 residues.